Described below is a single TCR beta chain sequence and its context. How the authors handled the data: How many nucleated cells were present was estimated from reference gene primer amplification. Produced via immunoSEQ multiplex PCR; TCRdb's table is partial and in-frame only. V and J calls plus clone size are reproduced from that table; the DNA served to infer D and trimming. This table holds over 600,000 clones, approximately 90% found once. The sample is drawn from a study of blood T cell repertoires in COVID-19. At the level of the study: Italy, Spain and the United States were the sources of the convalescent and acute COVID-19 samples.

This CDR3 comprises 16 residues. The TCR originated in a woman aged 18-29 years with acute or convalescent COVID-19. This sequence joins TRBV21-1 and TRBJ1-4; no DNA check was done on the table's D call, TRBD1. TRBV21-1 is a recognized pseudogene. The sequenced sample was peripheral blood. The CDR3: CASSKNRGTANEKLFF. CDR3 nucleotide sequence: TGTGCCAGCAGCAAAAACCGGGGGACAGCGAATGAAAAACTGTTTTTT.